This paragraph reports one T cell receptor beta chain. The source of the sample is a study of T cells in Graves' hyperthyroidism and ophthalmopathy. The source material, RNA transcripts, was used to amplify TCR beta CDR3 regions. The study used the HTBI primer set for a first-round RT-PCR of the TCR CDR3. In TCRdb, the multiplex PCR reads were re-called with MiXCR into one record per CDR3 protein. In the table there are about 540,000 distinct CDR3 sequences, roughly 50% of which are singletons. The clonotype was recovered from a woman aged 18-29 years with Graves' hyperthyroidism. Sequenced input: peripheral blood or thyroid tissue (not recorded which).

The chain's CDR3 is CASSSQGIGGYTF. CDR3 coding DNA: TGTGCCAGCAGTAGCCAGGGGATAGGTGGCTACACCTTC. The chain combines TRBV6-1 with TRBJ1-2, with D possibly TRBD1 on 6 matching bases. The CDR3 runs to 13 residues. Germline assignment: CDR1 MNHNS and CDR2 SASEGT. Trimming took off 5 bases at V and 7 bases at J, with 14 bases between the two ends.